These T cell receptor beta chains were read from a single sample in a study of blood T cell repertoires in COVID-19. Libraries were prepared by immunoSEQ multiplex PCR; TCRdb keeps only in-frame clonotypes and omits some of them. The sample contains about 320,000 clones, approximately 88% of which appear only once. The sample was PBMCs or T cells enriched from blood (not recorded which). These receptors originate from a woman under 30 who had recovered from COVID-19. The CDR3 runs from the conserved cysteine through the conserved F or W. The order of the fields is CDR3 DNA, CDR3 protein, V gene, J gene, D gene, clone size. A D gene is named only where the DNA matches it firmly. The listing skips clone size in some rows; elsewhere it reads once, few, many or a size class.

CDR3 DNA: TGTGTCAGAAGCTTTTGGGGAGTCCGTCAGCCCCAGCATTTT
CDR3 protein: CVRSFWGVRQPQHF
V gene: TRBV7-5
J gene: TRBJ1-5
D gene: .
clone size: .

CDR3 DNA: TGTGCCAGCACCTTCCTCTCGGGAAACAATGAGCAGTTCTTC
CDR3 protein: CASTFLSGNNEQFF
V gene: TRBV5-6
J gene: TRBJ2-1
D gene: .
clone size: .

CDR3 DNA: TGTGCCAGCAGTGTTTGGCAGAACATGAACACTGAAGCTTTCTTT
CDR3 protein: CASSVWQNMNTEAFF
V gene: TRBV2
J gene: TRBJ1-1
D gene: .
clone size: .

CDR3 DNA: TGTGCCAGCAGTGAACTTCTAAGGATGACAGGAACCGCTTCTATTAATGAAAAACTGTTTTTT
CDR3 protein: CASSELLRMTGTASINEKLFF
V gene: TRBV6-1
J gene: TRBJ1-4
D gene: .
clone size: .

CDR3 DNA: TGTGCCAGCAGCTTGGACAGGGGGCGAATCAATGAAAAACTGTTTTTT
CDR3 protein: CASSLDRGRINEKLFF
V gene: TRBV5-4
J gene: TRBJ1-4
D gene: TRBD1
clone size: .

CDR3 DNA: TGTGCCAGCAGCCAAGCTTCCTCACCCCTCCACTTT
CDR3 protein: CASSQASSPLHF
V gene: TRBV3-1/TRBV3-2
J gene: TRBJ1-6
D gene: .
clone size: few

CDR3 DNA: TGTGCCTGGGCGGGGACTACGGCGGGCCAAGAGACCCAGTACTTC
CDR3 protein: CAWAGTTAGQETQYF
V gene: TRBV30
J gene: TRBJ2-5
D gene: TRBD2
clone size: .

CDR3 DNA: TGTGCCAGCAGCCCACGACAGGGGAGGTACGAGCAGTACTTC
CDR3 protein: CASSPRQGRYEQYF
V gene: TRBV7-9
J gene: TRBJ2-7
D gene: TRBD1
clone size: few

CDR3 DNA: TGTGCCTGGAGTCCAGGGACAGACGGCTACACCTTC
CDR3 protein: CAWSPGTDGYTF
V gene: TRBV30
J gene: TRBJ1-2
D gene: TRBD1
clone size: .

CDR3 DNA: TGTGCCAGCAGTTTTGCAGTGGACAATGAGCAGTTCTTC
CDR3 protein: CASSFAVDNEQFF
V gene: TRBV12-3/TRBV12-4
J gene: TRBJ2-1
D gene: .
clone size: .

CDR3 DNA: TGTGCCATCAGTGAGTTGGGCAGGGGGGTCTCTGGGGCCAACGTCCTGACTTTC
CDR3 protein: CAISELGRGVSGANVLTF
V gene: TRBV10-3
J gene: TRBJ2-6
D gene: .
clone size: .

CDR3 DNA: TGTGCCAGCAGCCAAGATTGGCGGGATACGCAGTATTTT
CDR3 protein: CASSQDWRDTQYF
V gene: TRBV3-1/TRBV3-2
J gene: TRBJ2-3
D gene: .
clone size: .

CDR3 DNA: TGTGCCAGCACCAAACTGACAGGGGATAACTATGGCTACACCTTC
CDR3 protein: CASTKLTGDNYGYTF
V gene: TRBV2
J gene: TRBJ1-2
D gene: TRBD1
clone size: .

CDR3 DNA: TGCAGCGTTGAAGCGAGCGGGCAAGAGACCCAGTACTTC
CDR3 protein: CSVEASGQETQYF
V gene: TRBV29-1
J gene: TRBJ2-5
D gene: .
clone size: once

CDR3 DNA: TGTGCCAGCAGTTACTACCGCACAGATACGCAGTATTTT
CDR3 protein: CASSYYRTDTQYF
V gene: TRBV27
J gene: TRBJ2-3
D gene: .
clone size: few